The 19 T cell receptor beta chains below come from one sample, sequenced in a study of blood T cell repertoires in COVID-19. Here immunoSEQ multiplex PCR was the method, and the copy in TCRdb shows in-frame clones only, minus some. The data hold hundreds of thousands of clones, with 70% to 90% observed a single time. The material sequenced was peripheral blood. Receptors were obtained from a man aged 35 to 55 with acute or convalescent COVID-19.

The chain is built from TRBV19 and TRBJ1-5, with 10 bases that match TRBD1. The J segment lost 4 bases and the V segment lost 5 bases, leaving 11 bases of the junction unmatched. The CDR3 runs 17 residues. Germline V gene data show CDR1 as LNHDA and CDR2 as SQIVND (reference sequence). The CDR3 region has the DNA TGTGCCAGTAGTCTCTCACAGGGGGGACAGGGGAATCAGCCCCAGCATTTT. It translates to CASSLSQGGQGNQPQHF.

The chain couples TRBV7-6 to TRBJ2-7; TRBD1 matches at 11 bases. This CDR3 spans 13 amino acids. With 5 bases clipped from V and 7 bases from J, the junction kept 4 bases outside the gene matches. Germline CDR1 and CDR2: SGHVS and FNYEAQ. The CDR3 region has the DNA TGTGCCAGCAGCAGGGGACAGGGGGGGGAGCAGTACTTC. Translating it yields CASSRGQGGEQYF.

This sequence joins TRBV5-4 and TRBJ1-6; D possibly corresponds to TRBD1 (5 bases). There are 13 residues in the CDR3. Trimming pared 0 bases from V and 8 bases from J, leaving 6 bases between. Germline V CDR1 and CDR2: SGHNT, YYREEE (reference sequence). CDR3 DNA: TGTGCCAGCAGCTTGGTCAGGGATTCACCCCTCCACTTT. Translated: CASSLVRDSPLHF.

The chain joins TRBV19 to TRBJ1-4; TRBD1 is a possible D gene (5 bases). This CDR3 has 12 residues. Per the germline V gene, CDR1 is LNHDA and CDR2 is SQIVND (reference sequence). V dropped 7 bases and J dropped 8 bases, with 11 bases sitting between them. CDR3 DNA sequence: TGTGCCAGTAAGGGGATCGGGGAAAAACTGTTTTTT. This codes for CASKGIGEKLFF. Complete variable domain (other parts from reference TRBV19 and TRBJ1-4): DGGITQSPKYLFRKEGQNVTLSCEQNLNHDAMYWYRQDPGQGLRLIYYSQIVNDFQKGDIAEGYSVSREKKESFPLTVTSAQKNPTAFYLCASKGIGEKLFFGSGTQLSVL.

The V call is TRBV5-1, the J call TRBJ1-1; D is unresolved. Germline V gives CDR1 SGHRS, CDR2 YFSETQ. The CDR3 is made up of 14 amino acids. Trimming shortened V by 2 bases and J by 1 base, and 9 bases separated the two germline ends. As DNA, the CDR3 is TGCGCCAGCAGCTTCATAGAGGGGAACACTGAAGCTTTCTTT. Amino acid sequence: CASSFIEGNTEAFF.

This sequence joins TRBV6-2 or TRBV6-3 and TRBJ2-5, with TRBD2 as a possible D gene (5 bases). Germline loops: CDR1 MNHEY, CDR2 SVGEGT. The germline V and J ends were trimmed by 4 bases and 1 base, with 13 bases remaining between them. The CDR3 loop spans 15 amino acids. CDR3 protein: CASSSPPDFQETQYF. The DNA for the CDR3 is TGTGCCAGCAGTTCCCCACCGGACTTCCAAGAGACCCAGTACTTC.

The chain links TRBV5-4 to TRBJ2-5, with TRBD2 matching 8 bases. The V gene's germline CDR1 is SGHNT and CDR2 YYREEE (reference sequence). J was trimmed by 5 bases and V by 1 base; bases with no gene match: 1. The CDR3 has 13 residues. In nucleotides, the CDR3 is TGTGCCAGCAGCTTGCCTAGCGGGGAGACCCAGTACTTC. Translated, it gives CASSLPSGETQYF. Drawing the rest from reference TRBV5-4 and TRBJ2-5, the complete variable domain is ETGVTQSPTHLIKTRGQQVTLRCSSQSGHNTVSWYQQALGQGPQFIFQYYREEENGRGNFPPRFSGLQFPNYSSELNVNALELDDSALYLCASSLPSGETQYFGPGTRLLVL.

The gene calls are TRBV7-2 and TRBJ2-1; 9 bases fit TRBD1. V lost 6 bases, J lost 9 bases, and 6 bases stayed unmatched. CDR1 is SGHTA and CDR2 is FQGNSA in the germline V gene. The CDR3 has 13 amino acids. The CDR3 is CASSLTGGTEQFF. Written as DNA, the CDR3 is TGTGCCAGCAGTCTAACAGGGGGCACTGAGCAGTTCTTC.

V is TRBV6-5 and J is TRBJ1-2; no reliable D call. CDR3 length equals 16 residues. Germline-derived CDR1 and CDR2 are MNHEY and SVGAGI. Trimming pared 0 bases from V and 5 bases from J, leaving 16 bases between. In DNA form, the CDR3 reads TGTGCCAGCAGTTACTCGGTCCGGGATCTGATGTATGGCTACACCTTC. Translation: CASSYSVRDLMYGYTF.

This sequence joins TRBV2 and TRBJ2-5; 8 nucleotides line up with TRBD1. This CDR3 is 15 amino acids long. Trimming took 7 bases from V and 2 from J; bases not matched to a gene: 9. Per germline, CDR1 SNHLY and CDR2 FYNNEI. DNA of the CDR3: TGTGCCAGCACTACCCAGGGGGCCTTTCAAGAGACCCAGTACTTC. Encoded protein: CASTTQGAFQETQYF.

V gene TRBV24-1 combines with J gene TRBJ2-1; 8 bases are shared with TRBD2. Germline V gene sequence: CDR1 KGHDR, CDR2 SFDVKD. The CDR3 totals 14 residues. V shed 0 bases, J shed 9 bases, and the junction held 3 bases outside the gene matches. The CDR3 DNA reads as TGTGCCACCAGTGATTTGCGGGGGGGCAGTGAGCAGTTCTTC. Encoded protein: CATSDLRGGSEQFF.

Here the CDR3 DNA reads TGTGCCAGCAGCTTAAGCCCCGGGAAGCTCGACACGGATGGCTACACCTTC. Protein product: CASSLSPGKLDTDGYTF. V is TRBV7-3 and J is TRBJ1-2; D unclear. Germline CDR1 is SGHTA and CDR2 is FQGTGA. V shed 1 base and J shed 6 bases, with 21 bases lying between them. This CDR3 spans 17 amino acids.

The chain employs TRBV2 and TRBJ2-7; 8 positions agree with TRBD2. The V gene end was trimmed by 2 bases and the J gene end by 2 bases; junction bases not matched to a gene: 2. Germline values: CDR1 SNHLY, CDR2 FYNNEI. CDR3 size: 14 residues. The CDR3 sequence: CASSEQRGPYEQYF. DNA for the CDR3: TGTGCCAGCAGTGAACAGCGGGGGCCCTACGAGCAGTACTTC.

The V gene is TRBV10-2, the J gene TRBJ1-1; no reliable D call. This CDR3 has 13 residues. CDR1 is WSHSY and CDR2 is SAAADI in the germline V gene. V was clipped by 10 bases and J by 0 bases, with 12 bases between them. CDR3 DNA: TGCGCCACGCTCAACAGAATGAACACTGAAGCTTTCTTT. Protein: CATLNRMNTEAFF.

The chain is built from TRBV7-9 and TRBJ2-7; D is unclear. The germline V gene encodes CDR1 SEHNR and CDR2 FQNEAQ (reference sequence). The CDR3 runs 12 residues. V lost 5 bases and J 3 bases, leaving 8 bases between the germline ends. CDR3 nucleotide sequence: TGTGCCAGCAGCACCCGCGTCTACGAGCAGTACTTC. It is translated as CASSTRVYEQYF.

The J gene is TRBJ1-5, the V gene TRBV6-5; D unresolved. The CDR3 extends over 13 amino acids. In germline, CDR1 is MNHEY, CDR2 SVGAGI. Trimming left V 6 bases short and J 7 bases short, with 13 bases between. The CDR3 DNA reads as TGTGCCAGCAGCCCCGAGACACGACAGCCCCAGCATTTT. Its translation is CASSPETRQPQHF.

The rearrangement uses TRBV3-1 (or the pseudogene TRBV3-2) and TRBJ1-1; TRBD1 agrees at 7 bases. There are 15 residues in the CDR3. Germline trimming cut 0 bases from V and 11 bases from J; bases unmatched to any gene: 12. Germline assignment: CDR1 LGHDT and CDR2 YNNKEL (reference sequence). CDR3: CASSQDLIRGAAAFF. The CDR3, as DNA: TGTGCCAGCAGCCAAGACCTCATCAGGGGGGCGGCCGCTTTCTTT.

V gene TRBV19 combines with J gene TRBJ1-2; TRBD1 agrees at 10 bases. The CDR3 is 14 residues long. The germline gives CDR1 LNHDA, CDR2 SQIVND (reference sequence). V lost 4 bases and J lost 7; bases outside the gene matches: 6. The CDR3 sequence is CASSTRDRGRGYTF. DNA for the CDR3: TGTGCCAGTAGTACCCGGGACAGGGGTCGTGGCTACACCTTC.

This CDR3 reads CASSLNRVNEKLFF. The CDR3 region has the DNA TGTGCCAGCAGCTTGAACAGGGTCAATGAAAAACTGTTTTTT. The J gene is TRBJ1-4, the V gene TRBV5-6; D is perhaps TRBD1 (6 bases). Trimming took 1 base from V and 5 from J, leaving 9 bases between them. Germline CDR1 is SGHDT and CDR2 is YYEEEE. The CDR3 length is 14 residues.